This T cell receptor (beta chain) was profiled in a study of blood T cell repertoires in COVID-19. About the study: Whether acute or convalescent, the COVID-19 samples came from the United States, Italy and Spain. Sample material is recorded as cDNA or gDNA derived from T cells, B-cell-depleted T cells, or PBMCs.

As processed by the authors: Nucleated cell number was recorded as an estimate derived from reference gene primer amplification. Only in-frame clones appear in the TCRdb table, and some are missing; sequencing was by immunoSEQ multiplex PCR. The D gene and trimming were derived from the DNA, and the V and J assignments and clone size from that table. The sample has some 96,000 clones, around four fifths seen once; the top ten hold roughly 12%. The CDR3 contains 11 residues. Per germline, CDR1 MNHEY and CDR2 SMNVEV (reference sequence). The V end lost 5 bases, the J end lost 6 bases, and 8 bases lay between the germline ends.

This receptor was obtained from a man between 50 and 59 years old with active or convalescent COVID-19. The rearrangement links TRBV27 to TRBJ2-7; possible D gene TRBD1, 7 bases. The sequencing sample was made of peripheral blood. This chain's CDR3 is CASSQGGEQYF. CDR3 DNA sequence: TGTGCCAGCAGTCAGGGGGGCGAGCAGTACTTC.